This T cell receptor beta chain was documented in a study of blood T cell repertoires in COVID-19. Study overall: T cells, B-cell-depleted T cells, or PBMCs supplied cDNA or gDNA.

Some clones are missing from TCRdb's copy, which holds only in-frame ones; the method was immunoSEQ multiplex PCR. The data show fewer than 200,000 clones, with approximately 85% seen just once and 9.8% held by the top ten. The V end lost 6 bases, the J end lost 7 bases, and 13 bases lay between the germline ends. From germline, CDR1 is SGHVS and CDR2 FNYEAQ. This CDR3 region has 13 residues. Sequencing was carried out using peripheral blood. The gene calls are TRBV7-6 and TRBJ2-1, with D maybe TRBD2 (6 bases). The receptor was derived from a woman aged 80 or older with acute or convalescent COVID-19. The CDR3 bases are TGTGCCAGCAGTAGATGGGGGGTGAATGAGCAGTTCTTC. It codes for CASSRWGVNEQFF.